These 6 T cell receptor beta chains originate from one sample sequenced in a study of blood T cell repertoires in COVID-19 (dated by TCRdb to 2020 to 2022). The library was built by means of the immunoSEQ multiplex PCR assay. TCRdb re-hosts the immuneACCESS table, in-frame sequences only. Its copies lack some clones; in the studies checked, an unresolved V gene accounts for under half of them, and the cause for the rest is not known. This sample gives around 150,000 clones in total; 65% to 85% of them show up just once. 3.7% of the sample belongs to the ten largest clones. Material for sequencing was peripheral blood. The origin of the receptors is a woman older than 75 with acute or convalescent COVID-19.

This rearrangement joins TRBV29-1 to TRBJ2-4, with D possibly matching TRBD1 (6 bases). The CDR3 runs 16 residues. V lost 0 bases, J lost 6 bases, and 18 bases lay in between. The germline CDR1 and CDR2 sequences are SQVTM and ANQGSEA. The CDR3 here is CSVEESHREKGNIQYF. CDR3 bases: TGCAGCGTTGAAGAATCCCACAGGGAGAAGGGAAACATTCAGTACTTC.

Comments on this clone: Mismatch with germline at one junction end may stem from a read error. V is TRBV5-6 and J is TRBJ1-1; no definite D call. CDR3 length: 10 amino acids. CDR1 is SGHDT, CDR2 YYEEEE, per germline. The CDR3 protein is CASSYLQLIF. In DNA form, the CDR3 reads TGTGCCAGCAGCTACCTACAGCTCATCTTT.

This chain connects TRBV25-1 to TRBJ2-7; D remains unclear. This CDR3 spans 11 amino acids. Trimming stripped 5 bases from V and 2 bases from J, with 4 bases between. Germline loops: CDR1 MGHDK, CDR2 SYGVNS. The CDR3 DNA reads TGTGCCAGCAGTTACACCTACGAGCAGTACTTC. The encoded protein is CASSYTYEQYF.

This chain links TRBV19 with TRBJ1-3; D not certain. CDR3 length: 13 residues. Trimming pared 9 bases from V and 0 bases from J, leaving 9 bases between. CDR1 is LNHDA and CDR2 is SQIVND in the germline V gene (reference sequence). Written as DNA, the CDR3 is TGTGCCAGCATTAAACACTCTGGAAACACCATATATTTT. Translation gives CASIKHSGNTIYF.

This clone was seen just once. CDR3 loop: CASSMMTGTGRPHIDYGYTF. The CDR3 nucleotides are TGTGCCAGTAGTATGATGACCGGGACAGGGCGCCCCCATATCGACTATGGCTACACCTTC. V and J are TRBV19 and TRBJ1-2, with TRBD1 matching over 9 bases. CDR3 size: 20 residues. Germline assignment: CDR1 LNHDA and CDR2 SQIVND (reference sequence). Trimming cost V 3 bases and J 3 bases; bases outside gene matches: 20.

The gene calls are TRBV6-1 and TRBJ2-5; the match to TRBD2 covers 7 bases. This CDR3 has 14 amino acids. CDR1 and CDR2 (germline): MNHNS, SASEGT. J gave up 5 bases and V 3 bases, and 6 bases lay outside the gene matches. The CDR3 DNA reads TGTGCCAGCAGTGAGGCGGGAGAAGCGGAGACCCAGTACTTC. This codes for CASSEAGEAETQYF.